This entry lists 4 T cell receptor beta chains sequenced from one sample in a study of vaccination effects on CD4 cells after COVID-19. Their recognized antigens are unknown. Sequencing in the ViraFEST assay came after antigen-specific CD4+ T cells had been expanded with viral peptide pools, which were used to stimulate PBMC. Culture proceeded for approximately 9 days, and CD4+ T cells were then isolated. Each person got two doses of an mRNA SARS-CoV-2 vaccine, BNT162b2 or mRNA-1273. The assay was immunoSEQ multiplex PCR, and TCRdb's table has in-frame clones only and misses some. Of about 72,000 clones in the sample, approximately 82% were seen once. Here the sequenced sample was CD4+ T cells from PBMCs cultured with HCoV-229E spike peptides, taken after COVID-19 vaccination. The receptors were sampled from a human donor who received a COVID-19 vaccine.

This chain joins TRBV7-9 and TRBJ2-7; 7 bases line up with TRBD1. This CDR3 has 13 amino acids. Germline CDR1 SEHNR, CDR2 FQNEAQ (reference sequence). The V gene end was trimmed by 5 bases and the J gene end by 5 bases; junction bases not matched to a gene: 6. The CDR3 loop is CASSRDRLNEQYV. The CDR3 nucleotides are TGTGCCAGCAGCCGGGACAGATTGAACGAGCAGTACGTC.

The V and J genes are TRBV6-5 and TRBJ1-6; D unresolved. The CDR3 length is 16 residues. Per the germline V gene, CDR1 is MNHEY and CDR2 is SVGAGI. Trimming shortened V by 2 bases and J by 1 base, and 9 bases separated the two germline ends. In nucleotides, the CDR3 is TGTGCCAGCAGTTACGGAGCGGGATCCTATAATTCACCCCTCCACTTT. This gives the protein CASSYGAGSYNSPLHF.

The gene calls are TRBV3-1 (or the pseudogene TRBV3-2) and TRBJ1-5; D gene unclear. Trimming left V 2 bases short and J 0 bases short, with 8 bases between. Per germline, CDR1 LGHDT and CDR2 YNNKEL (reference sequence). The CDR3 length is 15 residues. The CDR3 spells CASSQSGYSNQPQHF. The CDR3 DNA reads TGTGCCAGCAGCCAATCGGGCTATAGCAATCAGCCCCAGCATTTT.

The gene calls are TRBV4-1 and TRBJ2-3; no definite D call. The CDR3 is 14 residues long. The germline CDR1 and CDR2 sequences are MGHRA and YSYEKL. Trimming removed 0 bases from V and 1 base from J, with 5 bases in between. The CDR3 loop is CASSQERGTDTQYF. CDR3 coding DNA: TGCGCCAGCAGCCAAGAACGGGGCACAGATACGCAGTATTTT.